The 10 T cell receptor beta chains below all came from one sample that was sequenced in a study of cytomegalovirus exposure and HLA in healthy donors (dated by TCRdb to the late 2010s). The library was prepared using the immunoSEQ multiplex PCR assay. For the multiplex PCR, a mixture combining 60 forward primers for TCR Vbeta segments and 13 reverse primers for TCR Jbeta segments was used. TCRdb obtained this table from immuneACCESS and retained in-frame rearrangements with V and J assigned. These tables miss some clones; where compared with another copy, unresolved V genes account for less than half of the shortfall, and the remainder is unexplained. The sample has about 190,000 clones on record. Under 1% of the sample is taken by the ten largest. Sequencing was performed on PBMCs. The receptors derive from a woman under 40 in good health and CMV-seropositive.

The rearrangement links TRBV2 to TRBJ2-5; D possibly corresponds to TRBD1 (6 bases). CDR3 size: 13 residues. V lost 7 bases to trimming and J lost 1 base, with 10 bases between them. Looked up from germline, CDR1 is SNHLY and CDR2 is FYNNEI. The DNA of the CDR3 is TGTGCCAGCAACCTACAGGGCCAAGAGACCCAGTACTTC. Translation gives CASNLQGQETQYF.

CDR3 coding DNA: TGTGCCAGCAGCCAAGTGAGCTCCCCGGGAACAGATACGCAGTATTTT. It encodes CASSQVSSPGTDTQYF. This sequence joins TRBV4-2 and TRBJ2-3; possibly TRBD2 for D (5 bases). CDR3 length: 16 amino acids. The germline V gene has CDR1 LGHNA and CDR2 YNFKEQ. V lost 1 base, J lost 3 bases, and 14 bases lay in between.

As DNA, the CDR3 is TGTGCCAGCTCACGAGCGACTAGCGGAAGAATCTCCTACAATGAGCAGTTCTTC. The encoded protein is CASSRATSGRISYNEQFF. The chain couples TRBV18 to TRBJ2-1, with TRBD2 identical over 9 bases. V lost 4 bases and J lost 0; bases outside the gene matches: 10. Per the germline V gene, CDR1 is KGHSH and CDR2 is LQKENI. The CDR3 consists of 18 residues.

The V call is TRBV7-6, the J call TRBJ2-2; 9 nucleotides agree with TRBD2. V lost 5 bases, J lost 3 bases, and 10 bases stayed unmatched. This CDR3 has 17 residues. Looked up from germline, CDR1 is SGHVS and CDR2 is FNYEAQ. CDR3 coding DNA: TGTGCCAGCAGCCAGGTTGCGCGCGGGGGGGACACCGGGGAGCTGTTTTTT. This codes for CASSQVARGGDTGELFF.

CDR3 sequence: CASSQLAGSYEQYF. The CDR3 coding sequence is TGCGCCAGCAGCCAACTAGCGGGCTCCTACGAGCAGTACTTC. J is TRBJ2-7 and V is TRBV4-3; 8 bases are a match to TRBD2. CDR3 length equals 14 residues. Unmatched junction bases numbered 0, after V lost 2 bases and J lost 0 bases. Germline V gives CDR1 LGHNA, CDR2 YSLEER.

As regards this clone: This specimen includes other DNA sequences encoding the same CDR3. The J gene is TRBJ2-7, the V gene TRBV5-1, with D perhaps matching TRBD2 (6 bases). The germline gives CDR1 SGHRS, CDR2 YFSETQ. The CDR3 is made up of 12 amino acids. V lost 3 bases to trimming and J lost 7 bases, with 11 bases between them. The CDR3 bases are TGCGCCAGCAGCTCGGAGGGCTATGAGCAGTACTTC. The encoded protein is CASSSEGYEQYF. The full variable domain, in which reference TRBV5-1 and TRBJ2-7 provide the parts outside the CDR3, is KAGVTQTPRYLIKTRGQQVTLSCSPISGHRSVSWYQQTPGQGLQFLFEYFSETQRNKGNFPGRFSGRQFSNSRSEMNVSTLELGDSALYLCASSSEGYEQYFGPGTRLTVT.

The rearrangement uses TRBV2 and TRBJ2-1; no definite D call. The ends were cut back, 7 bases at V and 6 bases at J, with 13 bases in the middle. The CDR3 sequence is 13 residues long. CDR1 is SNHLY, CDR2 FYNNEI, per germline. The CDR3: CASKAQFPNEQFF. CDR3 sequence (DNA): TGTGCCAGCAAAGCCCAATTCCCCAATGAGCAGTTCTTC.

The chain uses TRBV5-1 and TRBJ1-1; 8 bases map to TRBD1. The CDR3 is 17 amino acids. From germline, CDR1 is SGHRS and CDR2 YFSETQ. V dropped 4 bases and J dropped 0; count of bases not matched to a gene: 11. CDR3 in DNA: TGCGCCAGCAGCCGATTGCCAGGGGGCCCGGTGAACACTGAAGCTTTCTTT. It encodes CASSRLPGGPVNTEAFF.

The rearrangement links TRBV4-2 to TRBJ1-2; 9 bases fit TRBD1. V lost 1 base to trimming and J lost 8 bases; unmatched junction nucleotides: 8. Germline V gene sequence: CDR1 LGHNA, CDR2 YNFKEQ. The CDR3 sequence is 15 residues long. In nucleotides, the CDR3 is TGTGCCAGCAGCCAAGTTTCACAGGGGGCGTTGGGCTACACCTTC. The encoded protein is CASSQVSQGALGYTF.

DNA for the CDR3: TGTGCCAGCAGTCTCCAATTTGGGACAGGGGGTAGAGGAAACACCATATATTTT. Its protein is CASSLQFGTGGRGNTIYF. This chain connects TRBV28 to TRBJ1-3; 11 bases agree with TRBD1. The CDR3 totals 18 residues. Germline V lookup: CDR1 MDHEN, CDR2 SYDVKM. After removal of 5 bases from V and 4 bases from J, the junction contained 13 bases not matched to a gene.